A single sample is the source of the 23 T cell receptor beta chains below, sequenced in a study of identical twins. TCRdb used MiXCR to reprocess the 5' RACE reads, holding one entry per CDR3 protein. There are a few hundred thousand distinct CDR3 sequences in the sample; approximately 10% occur only once, and 9% to 10% lies in the top ten. Sequenced sample: memory T cells sorted from blood. These receptors came from a man over 45 in good health.

The rearrangement links TRBV4-3 to TRBJ2-2; 9 bases agree with TRBD1. The CDR3 totals 18 residues. Germline trimming cut 1 base from V and 6 bases from J; bases unmatched to any gene: 12. Germline CDR1 is LGHNA and CDR2 is YSLEER. The CDR3: CASSQVPPGQGAPGELFF. The CDR3 DNA sequence: TGCGCCAGCAGCCAAGTCCCCCCGGGACAGGGAGCTCCCGGGGAGCTGTTTTTT.

The gene calls are TRBV12-3 or TRBV12-4 and TRBJ2-2, with 9 bases aligning to TRBD1. J was trimmed by 4 bases and V by 6 bases; bases with no gene match: 12. The CDR3 contains 17 residues. CDR3 nucleotides: TGTGCCAGCAGGAACCTTCCCGGGACAGGGCCCACCGGGGAGCTGTTTTTT. This translates into CASRNLPGTGPTGELFF.

This clonotype was seen repeatedly, ten times or more. V gene TRBV2 combines with J gene TRBJ2-5; the D is unclear. The CDR3 length is 11 residues. The V gene's germline CDR1 is SNHLY and CDR2 FYNNEI. V shed 3 bases and J shed 5 bases, with 4 bases lying between them. Written as DNA, the CDR3 is TGTGCCAGCAGTGAGGAGGAGACCCAGTACTTC. Translated: CASSEEETQYF.

The chain carries TRBV11-2 and TRBJ1-5; TRBD1 aligns across 9 bases. V lost 5 bases to trimming and J lost 4 bases; unmatched junction nucleotides: 3. Germline assignment: CDR1 SGHAT and CDR2 FQNNGV. The CDR3 has 14 residues. The CDR3 DNA reads as TGTGCCAGCAGCGTGGGGACAGGGAATCAGCCCCAGCATTTT. It encodes CASSVGTGNQPQHF.

This clonotype was recorded at least ten times. This chain joins TRBV27 and TRBJ2-3; D possibly corresponds to TRBD2 (5 bases). CDR3 length: 14 amino acids. The V gene's germline CDR1 is MNHEY and CDR2 SMNVEV (reference sequence). Between the trimmed V and J ends, which lost 6 bases and 2 bases, there was a span of 12 bases. The CDR3 is CASRRRGITDTQYF. CDR3 nucleotide sequence: TGTGCCAGCAGGAGGAGAGGGATCACAGATACGCAGTATTTT.

This clonotype was seen repeatedly, ten times or more. The gene calls are TRBV18 and TRBJ1-1; TRBD1 aligns across 11 bases. Germline V gene sequence: CDR1 KGHSH, CDR2 LQKENI. The J segment lost 4 bases and the V segment lost 4 bases, leaving 2 bases of the junction unmatched. The CDR3 consists of 14 residues. CDR3 residues: CASSRTGGSTEAFF. As DNA, the CDR3 is TGTGCCAGCTCACGGACAGGGGGCTCCACTGAAGCTTTCTTT.

This clonotype was found a few times. V and J are TRBV11-2 and TRBJ2-5; D gene unclear. Per germline, CDR1 SGHAT and CDR2 FQNNGV. Trimming took off 1 base at V and 7 bases at J, with 10 bases between the two ends. CDR3 length equals 13 residues. The CDR3 loop reads CASSLGFLGTQYF. The CDR3 DNA follows: TGTGCCAGCAGCTTAGGTTTCCTTGGGACCCAGTACTTC.

This clonotype came up a few times. The chain employs TRBV20-1 and TRBJ1-5, with TRBD1 as a possible D gene (5 bases). CDR1 is DFQATT and CDR2 is SNEGSKA in the germline V gene (reference sequence). Trimming left V 5 bases short and J 7 bases short, with 18 bases between. The CDR3 covers 14 residues. The CDR3 reads CSASTELDGQPQHF. The DNA of the CDR3 is TGCAGTGCTTCGACAGAGCTAGACGGACAGCCCCAGCATTTT.

The chain uses TRBV6-2 or TRBV6-3 and TRBJ2-7, with D perhaps matching TRBD2 (5 bases). V was cut by 2 bases and J by 2 bases, with 16 bases left in between. The CDR3 is 16 residues long. CDR1 is MNHEY, CDR2 SVGEGT, per germline. This CDR3 reads CASSYGHAGAAYEQYF. The CDR3 DNA is TGTGCCAGCAGTTACGGCCACGCGGGCGCAGCCTACGAGCAGTACTTC.

This clonotype came up many times. This chain uses TRBV11-2 with TRBJ2-3; 8 bases fit TRBD2. The CDR3 totals 17 residues. The germline CDR1 and CDR2 sequences are SGHAT and FQNNGV. After removal of 1 base from V and 5 bases from J, the junction contained 11 bases not matched to a gene. CDR3 amino acids: CASSLAPSGSGLDTQYF. CDR3 in DNA: TGTGCCAGCAGCTTAGCCCCCAGCGGGAGCGGATTAGATACGCAGTATTTT.

This clonotype was counted a few times. The chain joins TRBV7-2 to TRBJ1-5, with a possible D match to TRBD1 (5 bases). The CDR3 length is 16 residues. V was shortened by 0 bases and J by 0 bases, with 9 bases between the two germline ends. Germline V gene sequence: CDR1 SGHTA, CDR2 FQGNSA. CDR3 amino acids: CASSLAGANSNQPQHF. Written as DNA, the CDR3 is TGTGCCAGCAGCTTAGCCGGGGCAAATAGCAATCAGCCCCAGCATTTT.

This clonotype was recorded a few times. V and J are TRBV12-3 or TRBV12-4 and TRBJ1-2; 7 bases align to TRBD1. Trimming cost V 6 bases and J 6 bases; bases outside gene matches: 7. There are 13 residues in the CDR3. CDR3 amino acids: CASSTAQGNGYTF. DNA for the CDR3: TGTGCCAGCAGCACTGCACAGGGGAATGGCTACACCTTC.

This chain joins TRBV7-2 and TRBJ2-7, with D perhaps TRBD2 (5 bases). The CDR3 is 17 residues long. V was trimmed by 2 bases and J by 0 bases, leaving 17 bases between them. CDR1 is SGHTA and CDR2 is FQGNSA in the germline V gene. CDR3 sequence (DNA): TGTGCCAGCAGCTTAAGTGGTAGGACGGCGGGCTCCTACGAGCAGTACTTC. Protein product: CASSLSGRTAGSYEQYF.

This clonotype was counted at least ten times. The J gene is TRBJ2-1, the V gene TRBV5-1; D unclear. The CDR3 has 13 amino acids. CDR1 and CDR2 from the germline V gene are SGHRS and YFSETQ. With 7 bases removed from V and 4 bases from J, the gap between germline ends came to 12 bases. CDR3: CASADRGYNEQFF. CDR3 coding DNA: TGCGCCAGCGCCGACCGTGGGTACAATGAGCAGTTCTTC.

This clonotype occurred many times. This chain links TRBV5-1 with TRBJ1-1; TRBD1 aligns across 9 bases. CDR3 size: 15 residues. Germline loops: CDR1 SGHRS, CDR2 YFSETQ. The V segment lost 0 bases and the J segment 5 bases; nucleotides outside the gene matches: 5. The CDR3 loop reads CASSLARTGATEAFF. Here the CDR3 DNA reads TGCGCCAGCAGCTTGGCTAGGACAGGGGCGACTGAAGCTTTCTTT.

This clonotype has at least ten counts. The gene calls are TRBV5-1 and TRBJ2-7; D not resolved. This CDR3 spans 14 amino acids. V lost 2 bases, J lost 0 bases, and 9 bases lay in between. The germline gives CDR1 SGHRS, CDR2 YFSETQ. DNA for the CDR3: TGCGCCAGCAGCTTAAGCGCAGCCTCCTACGAGCAGTACTTC. Its translation: CASSLSAASYEQYF.

This clonotype has only a few counts. The gene calls are TRBV29-1 and TRBJ2-1; a possible D gene is TRBD1 (5 bases). This CDR3 contains 11 residues. V shed 4 bases and J shed 4 bases, with 5 bases lying between them. The germline CDR1 and CDR2 sequences are SQVTM and ANQGSEA. CDR3 nucleotide sequence: TGCAGCGTTGCAGGGTACAATGAGCAGTTCTTC. Protein: CSVAGYNEQFF.

This clonotype turned up a few times. The chain joins TRBV7-2 to TRBJ1-4; D possibly corresponds to TRBD1 (5 bases). In germline, CDR1 is SGHTA, CDR2 FQGNSA. The CDR3 length is 14 residues. Deletions cut 4 bases from V and 10 bases from J, with 16 bases between. CDR3 region: CASSSTGGHGKLFF. The CDR3 region has the DNA TGTGCCAGCAGCTCCACCGGCGGACATGGAAAACTGTTTTTT.

The sample holds many counts of this clonotype. This chain uses TRBV3-1 with TRBJ1-4; tentatively, D is TRBD1 (6 bases). The CDR3 extends over 16 amino acids. Per the germline V gene, CDR1 is LGHDT and CDR2 is YNNKEL (reference sequence). V lost 2 bases, J lost 4 bases, and 14 bases lay in between. The CDR3 loop reads CASSQTTGQLNEKLFF. CDR3 nucleotide sequence: TGTGCCAGCAGCCAAACTACCGGACAGCTTAATGAAAAACTGTTTTTT.

This clonotype has at least ten counts. This rearrangement joins TRBV7-6 to TRBJ1-1; D perhaps matches TRBD1 (6 bases). Germline V gene data show CDR1 as SGHVS and CDR2 as FNYEAQ. The ends were cut back, 1 base at V and 8 bases at J, with 11 bases in the middle. This CDR3 is 13 amino acids long. The CDR3 spells CASSLGGGSEAFF. CDR3 nucleotides: TGTGCCAGCAGCTTAGGAGGGGGTAGCGAAGCTTTCTTT.

The table lists this clonotype with many counts. The chain joins TRBV20-1 to TRBJ1-5, with D unclear. The CDR3 spans 12 residues. V was trimmed by 2 bases and J by 0 bases, leaving 2 bases between them. CDR1 is DFQATT, CDR2 SNEGSKA, per germline (reference sequence). CDR3 region: CSARTSNQPQHF. The CDR3 DNA reads TGCAGTGCTAGAACTAGCAATCAGCCCCAGCATTTT.

This clonotype has just a few counts. The chain couples TRBV20-1 to TRBJ1-2, with 9 bases lining up with TRBD1. V lost 5 bases and J lost 9; bases outside the gene matches: 7. The germline V gene has CDR1 DFQATT and CDR2 SNEGSKA (reference sequence). The CDR3 is 12 amino acids. The CDR3 region is CSAGTGTGRYTF. Here the CDR3 DNA reads TGCAGTGCTGGGACAGGGACTGGACGCTACACCTTC.

This clonotype was counted many times. The V and J genes are TRBV2 and TRBJ2-7; D not resolved. This CDR3 comprises 14 residues. The germline CDR1 and CDR2 sequences are SNHLY and FYNNEI. V lost 3 bases and J lost 1, with 10 bases in between. CDR3 DNA: TGTGCCAGCAGTGAGAGAATACTTTCCTACGAGCAGTACTTC. This gives the protein CASSERILSYEQYF.